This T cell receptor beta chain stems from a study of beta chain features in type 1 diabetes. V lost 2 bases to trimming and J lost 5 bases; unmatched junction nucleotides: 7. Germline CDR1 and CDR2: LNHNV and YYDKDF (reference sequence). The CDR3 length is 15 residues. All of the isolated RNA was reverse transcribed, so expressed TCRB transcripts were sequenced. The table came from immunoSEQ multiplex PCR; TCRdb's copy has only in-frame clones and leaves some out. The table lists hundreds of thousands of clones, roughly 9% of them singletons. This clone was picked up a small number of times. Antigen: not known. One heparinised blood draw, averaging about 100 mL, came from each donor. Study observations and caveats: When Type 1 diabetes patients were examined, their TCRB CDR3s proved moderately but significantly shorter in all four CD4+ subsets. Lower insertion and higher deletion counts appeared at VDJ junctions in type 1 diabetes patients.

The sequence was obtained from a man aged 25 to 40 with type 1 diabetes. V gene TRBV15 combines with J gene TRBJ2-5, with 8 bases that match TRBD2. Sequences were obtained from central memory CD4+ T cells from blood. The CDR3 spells CATSRQGPGGETQYF. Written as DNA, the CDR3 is TGTGCCACCAGCAGACAGGGACCGGGAGGGGAGACCCAGTACTTC.